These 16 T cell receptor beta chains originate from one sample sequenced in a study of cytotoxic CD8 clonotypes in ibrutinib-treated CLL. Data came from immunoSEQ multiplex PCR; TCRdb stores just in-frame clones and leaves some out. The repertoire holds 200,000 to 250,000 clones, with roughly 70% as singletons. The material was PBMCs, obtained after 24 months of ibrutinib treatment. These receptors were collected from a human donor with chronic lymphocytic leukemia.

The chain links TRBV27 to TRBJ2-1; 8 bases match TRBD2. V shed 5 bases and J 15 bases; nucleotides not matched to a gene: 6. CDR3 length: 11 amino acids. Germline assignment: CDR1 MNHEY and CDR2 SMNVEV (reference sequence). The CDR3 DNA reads TGTGCCAGCAGTCAGGGACGGGAGGGGTTCTTC. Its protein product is CASSQGREGFF.

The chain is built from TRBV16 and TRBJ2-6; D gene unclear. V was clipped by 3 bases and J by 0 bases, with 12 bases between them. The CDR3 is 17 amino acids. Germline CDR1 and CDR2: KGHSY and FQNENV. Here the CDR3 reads CASSQSLPGSGANVLTF. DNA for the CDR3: TGTGCCAGCAGCCAGTCGTTGCCGGGCTCTGGGGCCAACGTCCTGACTTTC.

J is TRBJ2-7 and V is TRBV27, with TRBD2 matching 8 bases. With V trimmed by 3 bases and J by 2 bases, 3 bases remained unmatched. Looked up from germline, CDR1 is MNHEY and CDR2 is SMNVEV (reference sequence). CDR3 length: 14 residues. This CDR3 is CASSLGGRPYEQYF. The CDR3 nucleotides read TGTGCCAGCAGTTTGGGCGGGAGGCCCTACGAGCAGTACTTC.

CDR3 in amino acids: CASSLLVRRTDTQYF. The CDR3 DNA sequence: TGTGCCAGCAGCTTACTAGTAAGGCGCACAGATACGCAGTATTTT. The chain carries TRBV5-6 and TRBJ2-3, with TRBD2 as a possible D gene (5 bases). Trimming cost V 2 bases and J 1 base, with 11 bases left between them. Germline CDR1 and CDR2: SGHDT and YYEEEE. The CDR3 covers 15 residues.

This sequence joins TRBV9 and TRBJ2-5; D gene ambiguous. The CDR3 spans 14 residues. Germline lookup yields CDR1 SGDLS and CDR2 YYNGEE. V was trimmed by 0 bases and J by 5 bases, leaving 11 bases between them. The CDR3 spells CASSVEAARETQYF. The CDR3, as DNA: TGTGCCAGCAGCGTAGAGGCGGCCCGGGAGACCCAGTACTTC.

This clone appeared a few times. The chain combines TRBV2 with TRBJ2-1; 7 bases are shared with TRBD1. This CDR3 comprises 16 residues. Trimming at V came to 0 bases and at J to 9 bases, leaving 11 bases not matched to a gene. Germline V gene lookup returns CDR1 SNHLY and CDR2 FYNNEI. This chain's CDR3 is CASSEAYGTATREQFF. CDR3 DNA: TGTGCCAGCAGTGAAGCGTATGGGACAGCGACTCGTGAGCAGTTCTTC.

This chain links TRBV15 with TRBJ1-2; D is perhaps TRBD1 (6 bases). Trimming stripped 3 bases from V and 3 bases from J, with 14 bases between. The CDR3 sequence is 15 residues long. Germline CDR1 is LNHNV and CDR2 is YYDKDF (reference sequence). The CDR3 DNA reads TGTGCCACCAGCAGTCGAACAGGGAACGACTATGGCTACACCTTC. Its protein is CATSSRTGNDYGYTF.

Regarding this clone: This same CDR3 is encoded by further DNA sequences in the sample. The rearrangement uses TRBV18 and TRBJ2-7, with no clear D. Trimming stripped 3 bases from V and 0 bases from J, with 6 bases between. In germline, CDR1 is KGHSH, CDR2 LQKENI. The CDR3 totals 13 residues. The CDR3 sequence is CASSPSSSYEQYF. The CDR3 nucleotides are TGTGCCAGCTCACCGTCGAGCTCCTACGAGCAGTACTTC.

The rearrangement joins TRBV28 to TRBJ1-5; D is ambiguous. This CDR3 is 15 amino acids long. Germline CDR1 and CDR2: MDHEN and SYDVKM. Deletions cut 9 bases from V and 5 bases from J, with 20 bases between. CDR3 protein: CASLLGRRGDQPQHF. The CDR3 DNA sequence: TGTGCCAGTCTCCTCGGGCGGCGAGGCGATCAGCCCCAGCATTTT. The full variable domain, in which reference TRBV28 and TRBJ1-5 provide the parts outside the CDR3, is DVKVTQSSRYLVKRTGEKVFLECVQDMDHENMFWYRQDPGLGLRLIYFSYDVKMKEKGDIPEGYSVSREKKERFSLILESASTNQTSMYLCASLLGRRGDQPQHFGDGTRLSIL.

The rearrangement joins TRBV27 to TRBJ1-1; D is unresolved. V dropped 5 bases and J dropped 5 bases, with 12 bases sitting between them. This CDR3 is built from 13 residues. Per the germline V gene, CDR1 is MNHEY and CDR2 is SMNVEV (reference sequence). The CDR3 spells CASSAYGVTEAFF. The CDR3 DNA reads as TGTGCCAGCAGTGCCTACGGTGTGACTGAAGCTTTCTTT.

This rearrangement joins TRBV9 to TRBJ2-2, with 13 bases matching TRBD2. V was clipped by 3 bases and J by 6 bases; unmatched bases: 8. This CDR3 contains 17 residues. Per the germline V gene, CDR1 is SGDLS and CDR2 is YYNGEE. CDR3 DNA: TGTGCCAGCAGCGCTCGGACTAGCGGGAGTAGACCCGGGGAGCTGTTTTTT. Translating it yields CASSARTSGSRPGELFF.

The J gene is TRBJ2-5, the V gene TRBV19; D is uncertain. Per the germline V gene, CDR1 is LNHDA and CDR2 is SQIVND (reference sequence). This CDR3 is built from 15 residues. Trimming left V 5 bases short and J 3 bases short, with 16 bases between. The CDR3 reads CASSSANSGKETQYF. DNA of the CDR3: TGTGCCAGTAGTTCTGCCAATTCTGGGAAAGAGACCCAGTACTTC.

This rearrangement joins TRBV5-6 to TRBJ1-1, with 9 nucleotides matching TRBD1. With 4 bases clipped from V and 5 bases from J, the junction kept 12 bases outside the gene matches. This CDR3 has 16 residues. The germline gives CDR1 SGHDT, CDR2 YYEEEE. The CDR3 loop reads CASSPGTGGVETEAFF. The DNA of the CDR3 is TGTGCCAGCAGCCCAGGCACAGGGGGCGTGGAAACTGAAGCTTTCTTT. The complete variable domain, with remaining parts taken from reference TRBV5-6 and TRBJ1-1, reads DAGVTQSPTHLIKTRGQQVTLRCSPKSGHDTVSWYQQALGQGPQFIFQYYEEEERQRGNFPDRFSGHQFPNYSSELNVNALLLGDSALYLCASSPGTGGVETEAFFGQGTRLTVV.

The CDR3 spells CAWGQGARVEEAFF. CDR3 nucleotides: TGTGCCTGGGGACAGGGGGCGCGTGTAGAAGAAGCTTTCTTT. This sequence joins TRBV30 and TRBJ1-1, with TRBD1 matching over 11 bases. The V gene's germline CDR1 is GTSNPN and CDR2 SVGIG (reference sequence). The CDR3 is made up of 14 amino acids. V dropped 5 bases and J dropped 8; count of bases not matched to a gene: 10.

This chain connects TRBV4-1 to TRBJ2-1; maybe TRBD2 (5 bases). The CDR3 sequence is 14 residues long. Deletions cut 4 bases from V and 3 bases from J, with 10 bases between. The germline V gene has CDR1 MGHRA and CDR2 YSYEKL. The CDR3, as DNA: TGCGCCAGCAGCCTCACTAGGGACTACAATGAGCAGTTCTTC. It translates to CASSLTRDYNEQFF.

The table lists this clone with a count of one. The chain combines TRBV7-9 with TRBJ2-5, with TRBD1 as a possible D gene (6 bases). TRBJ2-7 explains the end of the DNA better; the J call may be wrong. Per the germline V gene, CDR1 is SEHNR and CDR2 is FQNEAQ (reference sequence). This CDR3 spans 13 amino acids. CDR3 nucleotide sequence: TGTGCCAGCAGCCCAAAGACAGGTTACGAGCAGTACTTC. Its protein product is CASSPKTGYEQYF.